Below are 30 T cell receptor beta chains sequenced from a single sample in a study of T cells in narcolepsy. Repertoires were generated with immunoSEQ multiplex PCR, while TCRdb's copy carries only in-frame clones and drops some. The repertoire holds tens of thousands of clones, 75% to 90% seen once, with about 0.64% in the top ten. The source material was memory (CD45RA-) CD4+ T cells from blood. These receptors came from a human donor in good health.

Only a few counts were recorded for this clone. This chain uses TRBV6-1 with TRBJ2-4; either TRBD1 or TRBD2 may supply D (6 bases each). The CDR3 is made up of 15 amino acids. V was trimmed by 6 bases and J by 5 bases, leaving 17 bases between them. Germline V gene lookup returns CDR1 MNHNS and CDR2 SASEGT. The CDR3 nucleotides read TGTGCCAGCAGATCGGGTAAGGGGGGAGAAAACATTCAGTACTTC. As protein: CASRSGKGGENIQYF.

The chain joins TRBV29-1 to TRBJ2-2; D is unresolved. Trimming took 6 bases from V and 2 from J, leaving 10 bases between them. The germline CDR1 and CDR2 sequences are SQVTM and ANQGSEA. The CDR3 contains 13 residues. The CDR3 sequence: CSVRHLNTGELFF. CDR3 bases: TGCAGCGTCCGACACCTTAACACCGGGGAGCTGTTTTTT.

The V gene is TRBV7-9, the J gene TRBJ1-2; 9 bases map to TRBD1. Losses at the gene ends were 4 bases for V and 7 bases for J; bases not matched to a gene: 1. CDR1 is SEHNR and CDR2 is FQNEAQ in the germline V gene (reference sequence). The CDR3 consists of 12 residues. The CDR3 spells CASSYRGLGYTF. DNA of the CDR3: TGTGCCAGCAGCTACAGGGGGCTTGGCTACACCTTC.

CDR3 protein: CATRVWGPKNTGELFF. The CDR3 DNA reads TGTGCCACCAGGGTTTGGGGACCCAAGAACACCGGGGAGCTGTTTTTT. The chain joins TRBV27 to TRBJ2-2, with D perhaps given as TRBD1 or TRBD2 (5 bases each). CDR3 size: 16 residues. Germline V gene data show CDR1 as MNHEY and CDR2 as SMNVEV (reference sequence). Deletions cut 10 bases from V and 1 base from J, with 19 bases between.

The J gene is TRBJ2-5, the V gene TRBV6-1; D remains ambiguous. V was shortened by 2 bases and J by 5 bases, with 3 bases between the two germline ends. The CDR3 sequence is 11 residues long. Germline V CDR1 and CDR2: MNHNS, SASEGT. CDR3 DNA sequence: TGTGCCAGCAGTGAACGGGAGACCCAGTACTTC. Protein product: CASSERETQYF.

This chain uses TRBV28 with TRBJ2-4; tentatively, D is TRBD1 (5 bases). CDR3 length: 16 residues. Germline V gene data show CDR1 as MDHEN and CDR2 as SYDVKM. Trimming stripped 3 bases from V and 3 bases from J, with 15 bases between. The CDR3 sequence: CASSFTGAVGKNIQYF. The CDR3 DNA reads TGTGCCAGCAGTTTCACAGGCGCGGTGGGCAAAAACATTCAGTACTTC.

This clone was detected a few times. This sequence joins TRBV19 and TRBJ2-2; D call uncertain. Trimming shortened V by 0 bases and J by 0 bases, and 8 bases separated the two germline ends. Germline loops: CDR1 LNHDA, CDR2 SQIVND (reference sequence). The CDR3 totals 16 residues. The CDR3 here is CASSIDWGSNTGELFF. The DNA of the CDR3 is TGTGCCAGTAGTATAGATTGGGGTTCGAACACCGGGGAGCTGTTTTTT.

The V gene is TRBV6-6, the J gene TRBJ1-5, with 7 nucleotides matching TRBD1. V dropped 5 bases and J dropped 3; count of bases not matched to a gene: 4. Germline V gene lookup returns CDR1 MNHNY and CDR2 SVGAGI (reference sequence). The CDR3 extends over 14 amino acids. The CDR3 reads CASSLGQVNQPQHF. CDR3 DNA: TGTGCCAGCAGTCTCGGACAGGTCAATCAGCCCCAGCATTTT.

The sample holds a few counts of this clone. The CDR3 DNA reads TGTGCCATCAGTATGGGAGATCCCCTAACCGGGGAGCTGTTTTTT. Encoded protein: CAISMGDPLTGELFF. V and J are TRBV10-3 and TRBJ2-2; a possible D gene is TRBD2 (5 bases). V lost 5 bases, J lost 5 bases, and 15 bases lay in between. This CDR3 has 15 amino acids. Germline values: CDR1 ENHRY, CDR2 SYGVKD.

CDR3 DNA sequence: TGTGCCAGCAGTGACCCGTCAACAGGGGACGATGGCTACACCTTC. Its protein is CASSDPSTGDDGYTF. The chain links TRBV25-1 to TRBJ1-2; 7 nucleotides line up with TRBD1. This CDR3 has 15 residues. V dropped 3 bases and J dropped 6; count of bases not matched to a gene: 10. Germline V gene lookup returns CDR1 MGHDK and CDR2 SYGVNS.

The rearrangement uses TRBV9 and TRBJ1-4; possible D gene TRBD1, 5 bases. The CDR3 is 15 residues long. V was pared by 0 bases and J by 8 bases, with 14 bases between. Germline loops: CDR1 SGDLS, CDR2 YYNGEE. CDR3 loop: CASSVEGLGGEKLFF. The DNA of the CDR3 is TGTGCCAGCAGCGTAGAGGGACTAGGAGGGGAAAAACTGTTTTTT.

This chain joins TRBV5-1 and TRBJ1-1; no clear D. The V gene's germline CDR1 is SGHRS and CDR2 YFSETQ. Trimming left V 4 bases short and J 0 bases short, with 10 bases between. The CDR3 runs to 14 residues. The CDR3 is CASSPRTMNTEAFF. CDR3 sequence (DNA): TGCGCCAGCAGCCCACGGACGATGAACACTGAAGCTTTCTTT.

This sequence joins TRBV6-5 and TRBJ2-5; D is possibly TRBD2 (6 bases). V dropped 2 bases and J dropped 2 bases, with 12 bases sitting between them. The germline gives CDR1 MNHEY, CDR2 SVGAGI. CDR3 size: 15 residues. The CDR3 DNA reads TGTGCCAGCAGTTACAAGGGTAGCGGTCAAGAGACCCAGTACTTC. Translation gives CASSYKGSGQETQYF.

This chain connects TRBV18 to TRBJ1-2; 7 bases align to TRBD1. The V gene end was trimmed by 1 base and the J gene end by 2 bases; junction bases not matched to a gene: 13. CDR1 is KGHSH and CDR2 is LQKENI in the germline V gene. This CDR3 is 18 amino acids long. DNA of the CDR3: TGTGCCAGCTCACCACTTAGGACAGGAGAGGGTGTCAACTATGGCTACACCTTC. Amino acids: CASSPLRTGEGVNYGYTF.

The chain combines TRBV6-1 with TRBJ2-3; D not resolved. The CDR3 consists of 15 residues. Germline V CDR1 and CDR2: MNHNS, SASEGT. CDR3 DNA sequence: TGTGCTACCGGTAAGAGCGCCTCTAGCACAGATACGCAGTATTTT. It is translated as CATGKSASSTDTQYF.

This chain links TRBV11-2 with TRBJ2-7, with D unclear. Germline V gene lookup returns CDR1 SGHAT and CDR2 FQNNGV. The V end was cut by 6 bases, the J end by 3 bases, with 12 bases between. The CDR3 is 13 residues long. CDR3: CASSVLNGYEQYV. The CDR3 nucleotides are TGTGCCAGCAGTGTTCTGAACGGCTACGAGCAGTACGTC.

The chain uses TRBV5-6 and TRBJ2-7, with 7 bases lining up with TRBD1. V lost 2 bases, J lost 2 bases, and 10 bases stayed unmatched. CDR3 length: 16 residues. Germline V gives CDR1 SGHDT, CDR2 YYEEEE. The DNA for the CDR3 is TGTGCCAGCAGCTTTCGTTACAGGGGCAACCCCTACGAGCAGTACGTC. Translated, it gives CASSFRYRGNPYEQYV.

V and J are TRBV11-2 and TRBJ2-3; D remains ambiguous. V was cut by 8 bases and J by 3 bases, with 15 bases left in between. The CDR3 length is 14 residues. Germline values: CDR1 SGHAT, CDR2 FQNNGV. The CDR3 DNA is TGTGCCAGCCGCCCGGTCTTTCGAACAGATACGCAGTATTTT. Its protein product is CASRPVFRTDTQYF.

This clone was counted only a few times. The rearrangement joins TRBV10-3 to TRBJ1-1; 8 bases match TRBD1. V was clipped by 6 bases and J by 5 bases; unmatched bases: 8. The CDR3 spans 14 residues. Germline CDR1 reads ENHRY; CDR2 reads SYGVKD. The CDR3 nucleotides read TGTGCCATCAGCGTAGACAGGGGAGTTACTGAAGCTTTCTTT. It yields the protein CAISVDRGVTEAFF.

V gene TRBV7-9 combines with J gene TRBJ2-5, with D hard to call. With 5 bases removed from V and 5 bases from J, the gap between germline ends came to 9 bases. There are 12 residues in the CDR3. The V gene's germline CDR1 is SEHNR and CDR2 FQNEAQ (reference sequence). Here the CDR3 DNA reads TGTGCCAGCAGCCCCCCCGGGGAGACCCAGTACTTC. Its translation is CASSPPGETQYF.

The V call is TRBV6-1, the J call TRBJ1-6; 7 bases are a match to TRBD1. The CDR3 sequence is 12 residues long. The V segment lost 5 bases and the J segment 14 bases; nucleotides outside the gene matches: 6. The V gene's germline CDR1 is MNHNS and CDR2 SASEGT. The CDR3 nucleotides read TGTGCCAGCAGTCACAGGGGTCTAGCCCTCCACTTT. This codes for CASSHRGLALHF.

This chain connects TRBV5-6 to TRBJ1-2; TRBD1 matches at 8 bases. V trimming: 4 bases; J trimming: 7 bases; junction bases outside the gene matches: 3. This CDR3 spans 12 amino acids. From germline, CDR1 is SGHDT and CDR2 YYEEEE. The chain's CDR3 is CASSPGGSGYTF. The CDR3 DNA is TGTGCCAGCAGCCCAGGGGGCAGTGGCTACACCTTC.

DNA for the CDR3: TGTGCCAGTAGTATTCAAGGGGTAGAAGATTCACCCCTCCACTTT. Its protein product is CASSIQGVEDSPLHF. The genes are TRBV19 and TRBJ1-6, with D possibly TRBD1 on 5 matching bases. This CDR3 comprises 15 residues. Germline CDR1 and CDR2: LNHDA and SQIVND (reference sequence). V dropped 3 bases and J dropped 8 bases, with 14 bases sitting between them.

The chain couples TRBV19 to TRBJ1-2, with 12 bases matching TRBD1. The germline gives CDR1 LNHDA, CDR2 SQIVND (reference sequence). The CDR3 sequence is 15 residues long. The V and J ends lost 5 bases and 8 bases, in that order; junction bases with no gene match: 9. CDR3 residues: CASSFRDRGLSGYTF. As DNA, the CDR3 is TGTGCCAGTAGTTTCCGGGACAGGGGGCTAAGCGGCTACACCTTC.

The rearrangement links TRBV27 to TRBJ2-3; maybe TRBD2 (6 bases). Germline V gene data show CDR1 as MNHEY and CDR2 as SMNVEV (reference sequence). This CDR3 has 15 residues. The germline V and J ends were trimmed by 6 bases and 2 bases, with 15 bases remaining between them. The CDR3 protein is CASSAGRRNTDTQYF. CDR3 sequence (DNA): TGTGCCAGCAGCGCGGGACGGAGAAACACAGATACGCAGTATTTT.

This clone was recorded only once. This sequence joins TRBV19 and TRBJ2-3; 8 bases are a match to TRBD1. Germline V gene lookup returns CDR1 LNHDA and CDR2 SQIVND (reference sequence). The CDR3 has 16 amino acids. Trimming took 4 bases from V and 1 from J; bases not matched to a gene: 7. Here the CDR3 DNA reads TGTGCCAGTAGTAAACGGACAGGGTTCCGCACAGATACGCAGTATTTT. Its protein product is CASSKRTGFRTDTQYF. Based on the CDR3 plus reference TRBV19 and TRBJ2-3, the full variable domain is DGGITQSPKYLFRKEGQNVTLSCEQNLNHDAMYWYRQDPGQGLRLIYYSQIVNDFQKGDIAEGYSVSREKKESFPLTVTSAQKNPTAFYLCASSKRTGFRTDTQYFGPGTRLTVL.

The CDR3 is CASSDTANTGELFF. Here the CDR3 DNA reads TGTGCCAGCTCGGACACTGCGAACACCGGGGAGCTGTTTTTT. The rearrangement links TRBV7-9 to TRBJ2-2, with D maybe TRBD1 (5 bases). Germline CDR1 SEHNR, CDR2 FQNEAQ (reference sequence). Trimming removed 8 bases from V and 0 bases from J, with 10 bases in between. The CDR3 loop spans 14 amino acids. Full variable domain (missing parts from reference TRBV7-9 and TRBJ2-2): DTGVSQNPRHKITKRGQNVTFRCDPISEHNRLYWYRQTLGQGPEFLTYFQNEAQLEKSRLLSDRFSAERPKGSFSTLEIQRTEQGDSAMYLCASSDTANTGELFFGEGSRLTVL.

The rearrangement joins TRBV27 to TRBJ2-1; possible D gene TRBD2, 7 bases. CDR1 is MNHEY and CDR2 is SMNVEV in the germline V gene (reference sequence). V was cut by 7 bases and J by 5 bases, with 18 bases left in between. This CDR3 is 15 amino acids long. The CDR3, as DNA: TGTGCCAGCACCCTCAAGGGGGGGAACCACAATGAGCAGTTCTTC. Protein sequence: CASTLKGGNHNEQFF.

V and J are TRBV10-1 and TRBJ2-1, with TRBD2 matching over 7 bases. V gave up 3 bases and J gave up 10 bases; unmatched junction bases: 3. CDR1 is WNHNN and CDR2 is SYGVQD in the germline V gene (reference sequence). This CDR3 has 12 residues. The CDR3 reads CASSDLGLEQFF. In DNA, the CDR3 is TGCGCCAGCAGTGATTTGGGACTAGAGCAGTTCTTC.

V and J are TRBV2 and TRBJ2-5; D remains unclear. Between the trimmed V and J ends, which lost 6 bases and 5 bases, there was a span of 13 bases. CDR3 size: 13 residues. Per germline, CDR1 SNHLY and CDR2 FYNNEI. The CDR3 here is CASRVGRIETQYF. The CDR3 DNA reads as TGTGCCAGCAGGGTCGGAAGGATCGAGACCCAGTACTTC.